This T cell receptor (beta chain) was retrieved from a study of T cell responses to AZD1222 COVID-19 vaccine. In the case of this clone: Its antigen is not identified.

Whole-study findings and limits: Variant regions that are unmutated are reportedly the target of nearly half of spike-specific TCRs. Donors in the cohort were predominantly white British and more often female, and clonal diversity was possibly underestimated. Spike-specific TCR breadth and depth both grew after two AZD1222 doses.

Sequencing was performed with immunoSEQ multiplex PCR; in TCRdb, only in-frame clones are kept and a portion is missing. The data hold fewer than 150,000 clones, with roughly 85% observed a single time. Specimen: peripheral blood, collected on day 0 of AZD1222 vaccination. The TCR originated in an adult in good health.

The CDR3 DNA is TGTGCCAGCAGCTTGGGACAGGGGGTAAGAGAGACCCAGTACTTC. Protein sequence: CASSLGQGVRETQYF. The rearrangement joins TRBV5-8 to TRBJ2-5, with 9 bases aligning to TRBD1. Germline lookup yields CDR1 SGHTS and CDR2 YDEGEE. V lost 0 bases, J lost 4 bases, and 4 bases stayed unmatched. The CDR3 is 15 amino acids.